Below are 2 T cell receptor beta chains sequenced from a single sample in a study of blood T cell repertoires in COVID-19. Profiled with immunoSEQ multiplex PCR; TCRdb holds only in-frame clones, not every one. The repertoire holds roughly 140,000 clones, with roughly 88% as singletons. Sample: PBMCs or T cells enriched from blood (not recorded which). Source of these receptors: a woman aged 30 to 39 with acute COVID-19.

CDR3 sequence reads: CASSLSLRGAFF. CDR3 nucleotides: TGTGCCAGCAGTTTATCCTTGCGGGGAGCTTTCTTT. This sequence joins TRBV28 and TRBJ1-1, with D unresolved. Trimming took 1 base from V and 10 from J, leaving 10 bases between them. This CDR3 contains 12 residues. Germline CDR1 MDHEN, CDR2 SYDVKM.

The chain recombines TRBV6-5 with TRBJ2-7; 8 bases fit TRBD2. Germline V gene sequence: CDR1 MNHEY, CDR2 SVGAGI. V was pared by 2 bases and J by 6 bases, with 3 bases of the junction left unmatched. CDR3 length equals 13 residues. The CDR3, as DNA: TGTGCCAGCAGTTACAGACGGGAGGGCGAGCAGTACTTC. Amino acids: CASSYRREGEQYF.